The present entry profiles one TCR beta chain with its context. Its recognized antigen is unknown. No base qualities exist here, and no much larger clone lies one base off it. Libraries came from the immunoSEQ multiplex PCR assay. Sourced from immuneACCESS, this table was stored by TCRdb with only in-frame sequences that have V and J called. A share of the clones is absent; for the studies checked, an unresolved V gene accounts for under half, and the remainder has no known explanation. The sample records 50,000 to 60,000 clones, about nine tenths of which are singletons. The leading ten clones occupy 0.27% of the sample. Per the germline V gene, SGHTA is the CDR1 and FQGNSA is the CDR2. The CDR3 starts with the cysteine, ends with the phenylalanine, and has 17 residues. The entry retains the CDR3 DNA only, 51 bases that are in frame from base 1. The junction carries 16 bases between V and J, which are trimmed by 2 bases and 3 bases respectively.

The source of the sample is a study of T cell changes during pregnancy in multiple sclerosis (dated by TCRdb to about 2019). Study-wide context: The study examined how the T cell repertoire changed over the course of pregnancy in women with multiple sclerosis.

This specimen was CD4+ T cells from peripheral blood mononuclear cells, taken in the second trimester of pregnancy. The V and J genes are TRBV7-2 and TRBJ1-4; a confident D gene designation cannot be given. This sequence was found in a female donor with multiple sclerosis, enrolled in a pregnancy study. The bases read TGTGCCAGCAGCTTACGCCAGACTCCCTTTTCTAATGAAAAACTGTTTTTT. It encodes CASSLRQTPFSNEKLFF.